The 22 T cell receptor beta chains given below trace back to one sample, sequenced in a study of OX40 agonist ivuxolimab in advanced cancers. The library was generated by the immunoSEQ multiplex PCR assay. Entries here come from immuneACCESS through TCRdb and include only in-frame sequences with V and J called. Some clones fail to appear in such tables; in the studies checked, an unresolved V gene covers under half of the shortfall, and the cause of the remainder is unknown. This sample has 70,000 to 95,000 clones in its table, and 75% to 90% of those were observed once. More than 0.45% of the sample is in the top ten clones. The input for sequencing was CD4+ or CD8+ T cells sorted from blood, taken in a trial of the OX40 agonist ivuxolimab. Receptor source: an adult with an advanced solid tumor such as melanoma, head and neck, liver or kidney cancer.

This clone was detected once. The V gene is TRBV7-2, the J gene TRBJ1-2; no clear D gene. The CDR3 has 13 residues. V lost 5 bases and J lost 8, with 15 bases in between. The germline V gene encodes CDR1 SGHTA and CDR2 FQGNSA. In DNA form, the CDR3 reads TGTGCCAGCAGCCACCGCGGGAGCCTGGGCTACACCTTC. Residues: CASSHRGSLGYTF.

The gene calls are TRBV6-1 and TRBJ1-2; D remains unclear. The CDR3 consists of 11 residues. The V gene's germline CDR1 is MNHNS and CDR2 SASEGT. V shed 7 bases and J shed 2 bases, with 5 bases lying between them. DNA for the CDR3: TGTGCCAGCACCAGGAACTATGGCTACACCTTC. Its translation: CASTRNYGYTF.

V usage is TRBV11-3 and J usage is TRBJ1-1, with D tentatively TRBD1 (5 bases). The CDR3 has 13 residues. Germline V gene sequence: CDR1 SGHNT, CDR2 YENEEA. V dropped 3 bases and J dropped 5 bases, with 10 bases sitting between them. The CDR3 here is CASSFSGGTEAFF. CDR3 DNA sequence: TGTGCCAGCAGCTTTTCGGGGGGGACTGAAGCTTTCTTT.

This sequence joins TRBV6-1 and TRBJ2-3; TRBD1 matches 12 bases. Trimming took 4 bases from V and 0 from J; bases not matched to a gene: 8. Germline V gene lookup returns CDR1 MNHNS and CDR2 SASEGT. This CDR3 has 18 residues. CDR3 DNA: TGTGCCAGCAGTGGCCGGGACAGGGGGCTCTATAGCACAGATACGCAGTATTTT. Residues: CASSGRDRGLYSTDTQYF.

J is TRBJ2-3 and V is TRBV5-1, with 12 nucleotides matching TRBD2. V was clipped by 0 bases and J by 1 base; unmatched bases: 6. The germline CDR1 and CDR2 sequences are SGHRS and YFSETQ. This CDR3 is built from 18 residues. This CDR3 reads CASSLGTSGRWGTDTQYF. CDR3 in DNA: TGCGCCAGCAGCTTGGGCACTAGCGGGAGGTGGGGCACAGATACGCAGTATTTT.

The chain uses TRBV10-3 and TRBJ1-6; 8 nucleotides match TRBD1. Germline V lookup: CDR1 ENHRY, CDR2 SYGVKD. Trimming took 5 bases from V and 1 from J; bases not matched to a gene: 4. This CDR3 comprises 16 residues. Here the CDR3 DNA reads TGTGCCATCAGTTTGACAGGGGCATCCTATAATTCACCCCTCCACTTT. Protein sequence: CAISLTGASYNSPLHF.

J is TRBJ1-2 and V is TRBV21-1; TRBD1 reflects the table's D call only, with no check against the DNA. TRBV21-1 is annotated as a pseudogene. The CDR3 consists of 17 residues. DNA for the CDR3: TGTGCCAGCAGCTCAACTTTGACCAGGGGCCGGCAGGGTGGCTACACCTTC. Translation: CASSSTLTRGRQGGYTF.

The CDR3 coding sequence is TGTGCCACCAGCCAGACAGTAAACACTGAAGCTTTCTTT. It encodes CATSQTVNTEAFF. This chain connects TRBV15 to TRBJ1-1; possible D gene TRBD1, 5 bases. Germline loops: CDR1 LNHNV, CDR2 YYDKDF (reference sequence). This CDR3 region has 13 residues. The germline V and J ends were trimmed by 5 bases and 2 bases, with 9 bases remaining between them.

The V gene is TRBV6-6, the J gene TRBJ2-5; D gene ambiguous. Germline values: CDR1 MNHNY, CDR2 SVGAGI (reference sequence). V was trimmed by 6 bases and J by 5 bases, leaving 7 bases between them. CDR3 length equals 11 residues. As DNA, the CDR3 is TGTGCCAGCAGGTTCGGGGAGACCCAGTACTTC. It yields the protein CASRFGETQYF.

CDR3 sequence: CASSSPAAGSEQYF. The CDR3 nucleotides are TGTGCCAGCAGCTCCCCAGCGGCTGGATCCGAGCAGTACTTC. The genes are TRBV7-6 and TRBJ2-7; the D gene is possibly TRBD2 (5 bases). The CDR3 consists of 14 residues. The V end lost 4 bases, the J end lost 6 bases, and 16 bases lay between the germline ends. Germline V gene lookup returns CDR1 SGHVS and CDR2 FNYEAQ. Filled out from reference TRBV7-6 and TRBJ2-7, the complete variable domain reads GAGVSQSPRYKVTKRGQDVALRCDPISGHVSLYWYRQALGQGPEFLTYFNYEAQQDKSGLPNDRFSAERPEGSISTLTIQRTEQRDSAMYRCASSSPAAGSEQYFGPGTRLTVT.

This sequence joins TRBV23-1 and TRBJ2-5; possibly TRBD1 for D (6 bases). TRBV23-1 is sorted into the ORF group, with uncertain function. With 11 bases removed from V and 1 base from J, the gap between germline ends came to 26 bases. The CDR3 spans 17 residues. The CDR3 sequence is CAGQIVPIRTAQETQYF. The CDR3 DNA reads as TGCGCCGGGCAGATCGTTCCGATCAGGACAGCCCAAGAGACCCAGTACTTC.

The CDR3 bases are TGTGCCAGCAGCTTCGGACAGGTCGGCGAGCAGTACTTC. Translated: CASSFGQVGEQYF. The chain links TRBV5-4 to TRBJ2-7, with 7 bases lining up with TRBD1. J lost 6 bases, V lost 2 bases, and 5 bases had no gene match. The germline CDR1 and CDR2 sequences are SGHNT and YYREEE (reference sequence). The CDR3 is made up of 13 amino acids.

This clone was detected only a few times. The chain carries TRBV29-1 and TRBJ1-2; D is possibly TRBD1 (6 bases). The germline V gene encodes CDR1 SQVTM and CDR2 ANQGSEA. Trimming pared 7 bases from V and 3 bases from J, leaving 15 bases between. CDR3 length: 13 residues. The CDR3 bases are TGCAGCGCCGTATTACAGGGAGACTATGGCTACACCTTC. This codes for CSAVLQGDYGYTF.

The chain links TRBV2 to TRBJ2-5; D is ambiguous. V lost 7 bases to trimming and J lost 5 bases, with 11 bases between them. This CDR3 spans 12 amino acids. In germline, CDR1 is SNHLY, CDR2 FYNNEI. This CDR3 reads CASKVAGETQYF. Here the CDR3 DNA reads TGTGCCAGCAAGGTAGCCGGGGAGACCCAGTACTTC.

The chain links TRBV5-1 to TRBJ2-2, with D possibly being TRBD1 or TRBD2 (5 bases each). This CDR3 comprises 14 residues. Between the trimmed V and J ends, which lost 4 bases and 6 bases, there was a span of 13 bases. Germline V gives CDR1 SGHRS, CDR2 YFSETQ. CDR3 coding DNA: TGCGCCAGCAGCACCGGGACGCGACCCGGGGAGCTGTTTTTT. Residues: CASSTGTRPGELFF.

The CDR3 bases are TGTGCCAGCAGCTTGCCGAATCGCCGGGCTTCCAAAACCAATGAGCAGTTCTTC. It specifies CASSLPNRRASKTNEQFF. V is TRBV5-6 and J is TRBJ2-1; D is ambiguous. V lost 1 base and J 6 bases, leaving 23 bases between the germline ends. The CDR3 is 18 amino acids. Germline V gene sequence: CDR1 SGHDT, CDR2 YYEEEE.

This chain links TRBV30 with TRBJ2-2; a weak D match, TRBD1 (6 bases). This CDR3 is 13 amino acids long. Germline V gives CDR1 GTSNPN, CDR2 SVGIG (reference sequence). V lost 4 bases and J 1 base, leaving 7 bases between the germline ends. CDR3 residues: CAWTGQNTGELFF. DNA for the CDR3: TGTGCCTGGACGGGACAGAACACCGGGGAGCTGTTTTTT.

This chain joins TRBV30 and TRBJ1-3, with 7 positions matching TRBD1. The CDR3 runs 16 residues. Germline lookup yields CDR1 GTSNPN and CDR2 SVGIG (reference sequence). V trimming: 0 bases; J trimming: 3 bases; junction bases outside the gene matches: 8. As DNA, the CDR3 is TGTGCCTGGAGTGTACGAGACAGGGTTTTTGGAAACACCATATATTTT. This translates into CAWSVRDRVFGNTIYF.

This rearrangement joins TRBV14 to TRBJ2-7, with 7 bases that match TRBD1. Losses at the gene ends were 4 bases for V and 4 bases for J; bases not matched to a gene: 16. CDR3 size: 17 residues. Germline CDR1 and CDR2: SGHDN and FVKESK. The CDR3 spells CASSPISAGGDPYEQYF. The CDR3 coding sequence is TGTGCCAGCAGCCCAATCTCGGCAGGGGGAGACCCTTACGAGCAGTACTTC.

The V call is TRBV4-1, the J call TRBJ2-2; tentatively, D is TRBD1 or TRBD2 (5 bases each). V was shortened by 5 bases and J by 4 bases, with 14 bases between the two germline ends. This CDR3 spans 15 amino acids. Germline CDR1 and CDR2: MGHRA and YSYEKL. The CDR3 protein is CASSSRVAGTGELFF. The CDR3 DNA is TGCGCCAGCAGCTCCAGGGTGGCGGGCACCGGGGAGCTGTTTTTT.

This clone was found a few times. The CDR3 protein is CASSLSSLNSPLHF. The CDR3, as DNA: TGTGCCAGCTCACTATCCAGCCTTAATTCACCCCTCCACTTT. V usage is TRBV18 and J usage is TRBJ1-6; D is uncertain. Germline V gene data show CDR1 as KGHSH and CDR2 as LQKENI. V shed 4 bases and J shed 6 bases, with 10 bases lying between them. This CDR3 contains 14 residues. Full variable domain (remainder filled in from reference TRBV18 and TRBJ1-6): NAGVMQNPRHLVRRRGQEARLRCSPMKGHSHVYWYRQLPEEGLKFMVYLQKENIIDESGMPKERFSAEFPKEGPSILRIQQVVRGDSAAYFCASSLSSLNSPLHFGNGTRLTVT.

This chain connects TRBV15 to TRBJ2-4, with no clear D. Trimming took off 3 bases at V and 15 bases at J, with 15 bases between the two ends. The CDR3 is 12 amino acids. CDR1 and CDR2 (germline): LNHNV, YYDKDF (reference sequence). CDR3 residues: CATSRNGPQMYF. Here the CDR3 DNA reads TGTGCCACCAGCAGGAACGGGCCCCAGATGTACTTC.